This T cell receptor (beta chain) was sequenced during a study of cytomegalovirus exposure and HLA in healthy donors (dated by TCRdb to about 2017). For the wider study: An earlier analysis of roughly 500 of the donors reported 250 to 300 Gb of sequence data and around 120 million unique TCR beta sequences from about 180 million T cells. Typing coverage differed by locus: A, B, C, DRB1 and DQB1 were typed in roughly 629-640 donors, DQA1 in 522, DPA1 in around 610, and DPB1 in approximately 450. On average, 235,054 unique TCR beta nucleotide sequences were sequenced per donor among some 420 genotyped donors of the cohort, with roughly 18% of those sequences being non-productive. Besides the first cohort of about 730 subjects, a separate validation cohort made up of 120 different subjects was used. An earlier analysis of 587 of the donors used high-throughput TCR beta sequencing to judge whether each TCR beta V gene segment behaved as functional or pseudogenic. The study used immunosequencing to profile the T cell repertoires of more than 650 subjects and linked those repertoires to cytomegalovirus serostatus. Rather than drawing on any new phenotypic data, the later analysis identified candidate immune exposures from TCR beta sequences and the way those sequences occurred across donors. The study was designed to test whether signatures of past pathogen exposure could be identified by cataloging public T cell receptors. Among the approximately 400 genotyped donors, around 79% belonged to the genetic ancestry cluster associated with self-reported Caucasian donors. An early release that covered 500 to 800 HLA-typed donors contained approximately 300 gigabases of sequencing data and approximately 85 million unique TCR sequences. Four or five DR-DQ haplotypes were handled as single units for association and clustering because linkage in the cohort was strong. To study patterns of TCR occurrence, a later analysis re-analyzed previously published TCR beta repertoires from 666 donors and added high-resolution HLA genotyping. All discovery cohort repertoires had been generated using a single sequencing platform. Donor age, sex, ethnicity and CMV serostatus were compiled together with the repertoire data. In a later genetic analysis, genome-wide SNP genotypes for about three fifths of the roughly 670 donors were used, and that subset was treated as a discovery cohort. HLA typing covered class I and class II loci at four-digit resolution. To predict cytomegalovirus infection status, the study combined high-throughput TCR immunosequencing, statistical association of individual TCRs with disease status, and machine learning.

Overall study results and their limits: At a false discovery rate of 0.05, a later analysis linked around 15,000 TCR beta sequences to specific HLA alleles. A cluster of highly shared sequence variants was judged likely to represent a technical artifact of the sequencing pipeline. Only TCR beta chains were sequenced in this cohort, and the absence of alpha or paired-chain data limited detectable features. In a later analysis, HLA-associated TCR beta chains showed more clonal expansion and lower generation probabilities than non-associated chains that were equally common. Some IMGT-functional V segments, including TRBV6-2 and TRBV6-3, could not be distinguished by the 87-base-pair reads and were therefore excluded. Assigning TCR associations to individual alleles was difficult when HLA alleles, especially DR and DQ, strongly co-occurred. In a later analysis, most CMV-associated TCR beta chains were found to appear HLA-restricted, with HLA associations seemingly driven largely by CMV exposure. In vitro tests confirmed that a few of the cytomegalovirus-associated TCR beta chains recognize cytomegalovirus antigens. Sequencing depth was assumed to be roughly uniform across donors in the presence/absence analyses, though that assumption may not hold. While some public TCRs were present in many individuals, most TCR sequences turned up only very rarely across donors. Because some donors lacked HLA typing at each locus, the association tests relied only on the typed subset. A later genetic analysis reported fewer N-insertions in productive TCRs among donors in an Asian-associated ancestry cluster than the approximately 670-donor mean. Several of the top co-occurrence clusters appeared to be linked to parvovirus B19, influenza, CMV and Epstein-Barr virus, according to a later analysis. A further reported finding was that TCR beta sequences accurately predicted the HLA-A and HLA-B alleles for most subjects in the first cohort. CMV serostatus was the only immune exposure information available for the cohort. The classifier was reported to diagnose cytomegalovirus status with high specificity and sensitivity in both the original and validation cohorts. The study listed 150 to 200 TCR beta chains as associated with cytomegalovirus. Because counts were too low, seventeen rarely observed V segments, including chromosome 9 orphons, were excluded from the earlier analysis of 587 of the donors. Linkage disequilibrium might explain the correlated functional status among segregating V segments, but an unknown experimental factor could not be excluded. The authors suggested that the approach could potentially be generalized to other disease states and immunological phenotypes. Broadly in line with IMGT annotations, most TCR beta V segments showed up in productive rearrangements about 87% or about 30% of the time in an earlier analysis of several hundred of the donors. A later genetic analysis associated a missense DCLRE1C variant with V-gene and J-gene trimming of TCR beta chains, and an independent cohort replicated the association. In a later analysis, TCR association rates were found to vary across HLA loci, with the most associated TCRs seen for DRB1 alleles and the fewest for HLA-C alleles.

Library generation was performed with the immunoSEQ multiplex PCR assay. For the multiplex PCR, a mixture combining 60 forward primers for TCR Vbeta segments and 13 reverse primers for TCR Jbeta segments was used. The CDR3 region of rearranged TCR beta genes was amplified from genomic DNA by a multiplex PCR assay. Amplified TCR beta libraries were sequenced as 87-base-pair reads on the Illumina HiSeq System. On the authors' methods: In a later analysis, tens of millions of unique TCR beta chains were counted across the 666 repertoires, and roughly 11 million of these chains were shared by at least two donors. A nearest-neighbor algorithm error-corrected the raw reads and collapsed the reads into unique sequences, merging closely related sequences to remove PCR and sequencing errors. To assign V, D and J gene segments, CDR3 sequences were aligned to IMGT reference sequences. For a sequence to be retained, a match of at least six nucleotides to both a V gene segment and a J gene segment was required. Rearrangements were classified as productive when the CDR3 lacked stop codons and remained in frame with V and J, and all other rearrangements were classified as non-productive. Following IMGT convention, CDR3 was defined as the stretch from the second conserved V-encoded cysteine up to the conserved J-encoded phenylalanine. In an earlier analysis of approximately 500 of the donors, sequences lacking an unambiguous match to a single V gene segment were excluded. An earlier analysis of 500 to 700 of the donors classified V segments as functional when productive rearrangements were above 56.7% and as segregating when the standard deviation between donors was above 5%. A statistical classification framework was developed to diagnose cytomegalovirus status using the catalog of TCR beta chain sequences. V and J gene assignment, in a later analysis, came from comparing TCR nucleotide sequences with IMGT/GENE-DB human TR gene sequences. In a later analysis, CDR3 sequences and most-parsimonious VDJ recombination scenarios were assigned using the TCRdist pipeline. A later analysis defined each TCR beta chain by its CDR3 amino acid sequence plus V-gene family, and excluded reads lacking a unique V-gene family. In a later analysis, fewer than 600 highly shared, low-generation-probability nucleotide sequences were removed to address suspected cross-contamination and a sequencing artifact. In a later analysis, a clonal expansion index was calculated for each public chain from normalized within-repertoire ranks of inferred template counts. In a later analysis, generation probabilities were computed using a VDJ recombination model fitted to out-of-frame rearrangements, and the results were checked against IGoR. In a later analysis, TCR-TCR, TCR-HLA and TCR-CMV co-occurrence was scored with hypergeometric tests, and a repertoire-size bias correction was applied to TCR pairs. To estimate false discovery rates, a later analysis permuted the HLA or CMV assignments 20 times. In a later analysis, co-occurring TCRs were grouped using DBSCAN, and TCRdist sequence similarity was added for clustering within HLA-allele-positive subsets. For co-occurrence clustering, repertoires with fewer than 30,000 or more than 120,000 public chains were excluded, along with four or five repertoires with anomalous nucleotide sharing. This immuneACCESS table, as held by TCRdb, lists in-frame sequences with V and J called but not all clones. Of the missing ones, under half trace to an unresolved V gene in checked studies; the others have no known cause. D and trimming were read from the DNA, whereas the V and J calls and clone size are those reported in that table. The sample has more than 85,000 clones on record, roughly 70% of them singletons. The top ten constitute less than 5% of the sample.

Spanning cysteine to phenylalanine, the CDR3 consists of 15 amino acids. The DNA shown is the 45-base CDR3, in frame from base 1. Via the germline V gene, CDR1 is SGHTS and CDR2 YDEGEE. V and J are truncated by 4 bases and 4 bases respectively, leaving an intervening sequence of 16 bases. As to this clone: Its antigen is still unknown. Base quality data are lacking; no much larger clone is found one base away.

The cohort was made up of roughly 670 healthy bone marrow donors. Cohort members were all nominally healthy when sampled, although unrecorded immune exposures were likely present. The donor tested CMV seropositive, placing the donor among the 290 or so seropositive members of the cohort. A peripheral blood sample was collected from each donor, and TCR beta sequencing was performed on peripheral blood mononuclear cells. Genomic DNA was extracted from the blood cell samples with the Qiagen DNeasy Blood Extraction Kit. This TCR was sampled from a woman aged 18-29 years in good health and CMV-seropositive. The source material was PBMCs. The V and J genes are TRBV5-8 and TRBJ2-3; TRBD2 could be the D gene, as 5 bases match. The CDR3 reads as follows: CASSPTLDGADTQYF. The nucleotides read TGTGCCAGCAGCCCGACCCTAGACGGGGCAGATACGCAGTATTTT.